A selection of T cell receptor beta chains follows, all from one sample in a study of blood T cell repertoires in COVID-19. The table came from immunoSEQ multiplex PCR; TCRdb's copy has only in-frame clones and leaves some out. This sample has over 150,000 clones, with approximately 80% found just once. The sequenced sample consisted of peripheral blood. The receptors derive from a woman aged 40 to 50 with COVID-19, enrolled during active disease. Both conserved end residues are part of each CDR3. Fields, in order: D gene, J gene, V gene, clone size, CDR3 protein, CDR3 DNA. A D gene is named only where the DNA matches it firmly. Clone size appears in some rows only: once, few, many, or a class for an expanded clone.

>.|TRBJ2-1|TRBV27|few
CASSFPGHNEQFF
TGTGCCAGCAGTTTCCCAGGTCACAATGAGCAGTTCTTC
>TRBD1|TRBJ1-2|TRBV27|.
CASGRQGRGYTF
TGTGCCAGCGGACGACAGGGCAGGGGCTACACCTTC
>.|TRBJ2-5|TRBV18|.
CASSPGDSRETQYF
TGTGCCAGCTCACCAGGGGACTCCAGAGAGACCCAGTACTTC
>TRBD2|TRBJ2-3|TRBV5-1|.
CASSSTRGGTQYF
TGCGCCAGCAGTTCCACCCGCGGGGGGACGCAGTATTTT
>.|TRBJ2-3|TRBV12-3/TRBV12-4|.
CASSSRGTQYF
TGTGCCAGCAGTTCCAGGGGTACGCAGTATTTT
>TRBD2|TRBJ2-3|TRBV5-4|few
CASSMGLASPTDTQYF
TGTGCCAGCAGCATGGGACTAGCGAGTCCCACAGATACGCAGTATTTT
>.|TRBJ2-2|TRBV6-4|.
CASSDWGDTGELFF
TGTGCCAGCAGTGACTGGGGGGACACCGGGGAGCTGTTTTTT
>.|TRBJ2-1|TRBV6-5|.
CASSQNSYNEQFF
TGTGCCAGCAGCCAAAACTCCTACAATGAGCAGTTCTTC
>TRBD1|TRBJ2-5|TRBV28|.
CASSLRDRVLETQYF
TGTGCCAGCAGCCTCCGGGACAGGGTGTTGGAGACCCAGTACTTC
>.|TRBJ2-7|TRBV7-3|.
CASSPTSSYEQYF
TGTGCCAGCAGCCCCACTAGCTCCTACGAGCAGTACTTC
>TRBD1|TRBJ1-2|TRBV5-5|.
CASSPGAGGFGYTF
TGTGCCAGCAGCCCCGGGGCAGGGGGCTTTGGCTACACCTTC
>TRBD1|TRBJ1-2|TRBV4-2|.
CASSQVQQGVRTYGYTF
TGTGCCAGCAGCCAAGTCCAACAGGGGGTAAGGACCTATGGCTACACCTTC
>.|TRBJ1-1|TRBV5-1|few
CASSLLGNEGAEAFF
TGCGCCAGCAGCTTGTTGGGCAATGAAGGCGCTGAAGCTTTCTTT
>.|TRBJ2-3|TRBV3-1/TRBV3-2|.
CASSPSSGSTDTQYF
TGTGCCAGCAGCCCTTCGTCAGGCAGCACAGATACGCAGTATTTT
>.|TRBJ1-3|TRBV6-6|.
CASSYRGGTDF
TGTGCCAGCAGTTACCGGGGGGGGACGGATTTT
>TRBD2|TRBJ2-7|TRBV28|.
CASSLGASGSGEQYF
TGTGCCAGCAGTTTAGGGGCTAGCGGGAGCGGCGAGCAGTACTTC
>.|TRBJ1-5|TRBV10-3|.
CAISELWGPRWPQHF
TGTGCCATCAGTGAGTTATGGGGCCCGCGATGGCCCCAGCATTTT
>TRBD1|TRBJ2-6|TRBV19|once
CASSPKGAWANVLTF
TGTGCCAGTAGTCCAAAGGGGGCGTGGGCCAACGTCCTGACTTTC
>.|TRBJ1-4|TRBV18|.
CASSPQQSTNEKLFF
TGTGCCAGCTCACCACAACAGTCAACTAATGAAAAACTGTTTTTT
>TRBD1|TRBJ2-7|TRBV6-5|.
CASSGGDRYYEQYF
TGTGCCAGCTCCGGAGGGGACAGGTACTACGAGCAGTACTTC
>.|TRBJ2-1|TRBV5-1|.
CASSLAGNEQFF
TGCGCCAGCAGCTTAGCAGGCAATGAGCAGTTCTTC
>.|TRBJ1-1|TRBV19|.
CASSMGGPYTEAFF
TGTGCCAGTAGTATGGGGGGGCCATATACTGAAGCTTTCTTT
>.|TRBJ2-4|TRBV14|.
CASSHGLTIQYF
TGTGCCAGCAGCCACGGACTGACAATTCAGTACTTC
>TRBD1|TRBJ1-5|TRBV6-1|.
CASSEWRGQGNQPQHF
TGTGCCAGCAGTGAATGGCGCGGACAGGGCAATCAGCCCCAGCATTTT
>TRBD1|TRBJ2-7|TRBV10-1|few
CATLESAGGEQYF
TGCGCCACCCTTGAGTCCGCAGGGGGCGAGCAGTACTTC
>TRBD2|TRBJ2-2|TRBV27|.
CASSPSGRLNTGELFF
TGTGCCAGCAGCCCTAGCGGGAGGCTAAACACCGGGGAGCTGTTTTTT
>.|TRBJ1-4|TRBV4-1|.
CASSQETAFNEKLFF
TGCGCCAGCAGCCAAGAAACAGCCTTTAATGAAAAACTGTTTTTT
>.|TRBJ1-3|TRBV9|.
CASSAGGSSGNTIYF
TGTGCCAGCAGCGCTGGCGGGTCCTCTGGAAACACCATATATTTT
>.|TRBJ1-1|TRBV19|.
CASSGRGGTEAFF
TGTGCCAGTAGTGGTCGGGGAGGGACTGAAGCTTTCTTT
>TRBD2|TRBJ2-1|TRBV9|.
CASSARGTSGIGEQFF
TGTGCCAGCAGCGCGAGGGGGACTAGCGGGATCGGTGAGCAGTTCTTC
>.|TRBJ1-5|TRBV28|.
CASSPDISNQPQHF
TGTGCCAGCAGCCCAGACATAAGCAATCAGCCCCAGCATTTT
>TRBD1|TRBJ2-4|TRBV29-1|.
CSVSPGQGDKNIQYF
TGCAGCGTTTCTCCGGGACAGGGGGACAAAAACATTCAGTACTTC
>TRBD1|TRBJ1-6|TRBV29-1|.
CSARTGGKSPLHF
TGCAGCGCACGGACAGGGGGCAAATCACCCCTCCACTTT
>.|TRBJ1-2|TRBV28|.
CASAKLTGFYGYTF
TGTGCCAGCGCAAAGCTGACAGGCTTCTATGGCTACACCTTC
>.|TRBJ1-1|TRBV19|.
CASSIGEGGNTEAFF
TGTGCCAGTAGTATAGGGGAGGGTGGGAACACTGAAGCTTTCTTT
>.|TRBJ2-7|TRBV6-5|.
CASSRGFGSVEQYF
TGTGCCAGCAGTCGCGGGTTCGGGTCAGTCGAGCAGTACTTC
>TRBD1|TRBJ1-1|TRBV2|.
CASTRSTGRNTEAFF
TGTGCCAGCACCCGATCGACAGGGCGAAACACTGAAGCTTTCTTT
>TRBD2|TRBJ2-5|TRBV19|.
CASSTSGGAGETQYF
TGTGCCAGTAGTACTAGCGGGGGGGCCGGTGAGACCCAGTACTTC
>.|TRBJ2-7|TRBV27|.
CASMGGLYEQYF
TGTGCCAGCATGGGGGGTCTCTACGAGCAGTACTTC
>TRBD1|TRBJ2-1|TRBV7-2|.
CASSLRGRGPKEQFF
TGTGCCAGCAGCTTAAGGGGCAGGGGGCCTAAGGAGCAGTTCTTC
>.|TRBJ1-1|TRBV4-1|few
CASSQESGMNTEAFF
TGCGCCAGCAGCCAAGAGTCGGGAATGAACACTGAAGCTTTCTTT
>.|TRBJ1-1|TRBV19|.
CASSIVLGTPNTEAFF
TGTGCCAGTAGTATAGTCCTCGGGACACCGAACACTGAAGCTTTCTTT
>TRBD1|TRBJ1-5|TRBV18|.
CASSPGTGERQPQHF
TGTGCCAGCTCGCCCGGGACAGGGGAACGTCAGCCCCAGCATTTT
>TRBD2|TRBJ2-4|TRBV7-8|.
CASSRTSAIQYF
TGTGCCAGCAGCCGGACTAGCGCGATTCAGTACTTC
>.|TRBJ2-7|TRBV12-5|.
CASGLYPGENEQYF
TGTGCTAGTGGTTTGTACCCGGGTGAGAACGAGCAGTACTTC
>TRBD1|TRBJ1-2|TRBV19|.
CASRDRAGYGYTF
TGTGCCAGTAGGGACAGGGCAGGTTATGGCTACACCTTC
>TRBD1|TRBJ2-1|TRBV7-6|.
CASSLVGGQDYNEQFF
TGTGCCAGCAGCTTAGTTGGGGGACAGGATTACAATGAGCAGTTCTTC
>TRBD1|TRBJ2-7|TRBV11-2|.
CASSLPYRGEQYF
TGTGCCAGCAGCTTACCGTACAGGGGTGAGCAGTACTTC
>TRBD1|TRBJ2-6|TRBV5-1|.
CASTNTGAGSGANVLTF
TGCGCCAGCACAAACACAGGGGCCGGCTCTGGGGCCAACGTCCTGACTTTC
>TRBD1|TRBJ2-7|TRBV18|.
CASSPTRGQREQYF
TGTGCCAGCTCACCTACAAGGGGGCAGCGGGAGCAGTACTTC
>TRBD1|TRBJ1-2|TRBV6-4|.
CASSDPTGVPGYTF
TGTGCCAGCAGTGACCCGACAGGGGTCCCTGGCTACACCTTC
>TRBD1|TRBJ2-4|TRBV7-2|.
CASSPDRAIKNIQYF
TGTGCCAGCAGCCCCGACAGGGCGATCAAAAACATTCAGTACTTC
>TRBD1|TRBJ2-1|TRBV11-3|.
CASSFGTVRDEQFF
TGTGCCAGCAGCTTTGGGACAGTACGCGATGAGCAGTTCTTC
>TRBD1|TRBJ1-6|TRBV29-1|.
CSVSFGGTGGSPLHF
TGCAGCGTTTCCTTTGGGGGGACAGGGGGTTCACCCCTCCACTTT
>.|TRBJ2-2|TRBV5-8|.
CASSPGQGGTGELFF
TGTGCCAGCAGCCCCGGGCAGGGGGGAACCGGGGAGCTGTTTTTT
>.|TRBJ1-3|TRBV29-1|once
CSARTGPRGYTIYF
TGCAGCGCAAGGACGGGGCCCAGGGGATACACCATATATTTT
>TRBD2|TRBJ2-1|TRBV27|.
CASRKGTSGSYNEQFF
TGTGCCAGCAGGAAGGGGACTAGCGGGAGCTACAATGAGCAGTTCTTC
>.|TRBJ1-6|TRBV28|.
CASSSQGVGNSPLHF
TGTGCCAGCAGCTCACAGGGAGTCGGTAATTCACCCCTCCACTTT
>.|TRBJ2-3|TRBV2|.
CASSVGGTQYF
TGTGCCAGCAGCGTTGGAGGCACGCAGTATTTT